A selection of T cell receptor beta chains follows, all from one sample in a study of patients and donors after allogeneic stem cell transplantation. Via MiXCR, TCRdb re-called the RT-PCR reads, giving one row per CDR3 protein. The sample contains 400,000 to 500,000 distinct CDR3 sequences, 16% of which appear only once. Sample: blood, either unsorted or a sorted T cell fraction (not recorded which). These receptors came from a human donor who was either an allogeneic HSCT recipient or a stem cell or donor lymphocyte infusion donor (not recorded which). It is not recorded whose cells these are; they may come from a transplant donor. The conserved cysteine and the conserved F or W are not part of the CDR3 here. The D gene is left open where the match is weak.

d_call j_call v_call cdr3_aa
TRBD1 TRBJ2-1 TRBV6-5 ASSFQGAAYNEQF
- TRBJ2-1 TRBV2 ASSAGLYNEQF
TRBD2 TRBJ2-3 TRBV29-1 SVDPAGGGHTHTDTQY
- TRBJ1-1 TRBV6-2/TRBV6-3 ASSFDLPNTEAF
- TRBJ2-7 TRBV7-2 ASSLLVETYEQY
- TRBJ1-2 TRBV27 ASSLTPLYGYT
- TRBJ2-1 TRBV6-2/TRBV6-3 ASSYSVSRGGHEQF
TRBD2 TRBJ2-2 TRBV20-1 SARGPLLAGGRFTGELF
- TRBJ2-2 TRBV7-2 ASTDRTANTGELF
- TRBJ1-2 TRBV24-1 ATSPVPYNYGYT
TRBD2 TRBJ2-1 TRBV9 ASSVSSGRIGNEQF
- TRBJ1-1 TRBV6-5 ASSYDPSVGAD
- TRBJ1-1 TRBV7-2 ASSDFWGTEAF
- TRBJ2-5 TRBV30 AWSWIIQETQY
- TRBJ1-5 TRBV21-1 ASSKVNSNQPQH
TRBD1 TRBJ2-2 TRBV28 ASSAGTGPHEELF
TRBD2 TRBJ2-5 TRBV12-3/TRBV12-4 ASSLAGLAGQETQY
- TRBJ2-1 TRBV21-1 ASSPNGF
TRBD1 TRBJ2-2 TRBV14 ASSRTGGSTGELF
- TRBJ2-2 TRBV6-1 ASTPNSGFTGELF
- TRBJ1-2 TRBV3-1 ASSQDQGYYGYT
- TRBJ1-1 TRBV6-1 ASDTGTNTEAF
TRBD2 TRBJ2-7 TRBV12-5 ASGLVLGGRFHEQY
- TRBJ2-1 TRBV27 ASSYLGGPYNEQF
TRBD1 TRBJ1-1 TRBV6-2/TRBV6-3 ASHKTGTGPEAF
- TRBJ1-1 TRBV7-8 ASSLFRTENTEAF
TRBD2 TRBJ2-1 TRBV12-3/TRBV12-4 ASSPEREGRNEQF
TRBD2 TRBJ2-2 TRBV12-3/TRBV12-4 ASSPPASGAKNTGELF
TRBD2 TRBJ2-1 TRBV5-1 ASSFRGLAGPYNEQF
- TRBJ2-5 TRBV18 ASSGMGETQY
TRBD1 TRBJ2-7 TRBV5-1 ASSVARDRGPYEQY
- TRBJ1-6 TRBV5-1 ASSPSSNSPLH
- TRBJ2-7 TRBV15 ATSRPPSSSYEQY
- TRBJ2-5 TRBV28 ASRGFGYQETQY
- TRBJ2-1 TRBV20-1 SARDPKLAAYNEQF
- TRBJ2-7 TRBV20-1 SAIGRSPGSHEQY
TRBD1 TRBJ1-1 TRBV18 ASSPDRRDTEAF
- TRBJ2-5 TRBV4-1 ASSQGTFSGETQY
TRBD2 TRBJ2-1 TRBV5-1 ASSFLAGGNYNEQF
- TRBJ2-2 TRBV19 ASSLNIRDSTNTGELF